A selection of T cell receptor beta chains follows, all from one sample in a study of blood T cells in healthy people across ages. TCRdb independently ran MiXCR on the 5' RACE reads; one entry per CDR3 protein. The sample has roughly 1,800,000 distinct CDR3 sequences, about 50% seen once. Sequencing used blood. The receptors derive from a woman aged 35 to 49 in good health. Both conserved end residues are part of each CDR3. D genes are given only for firm matches. Only part of the rows carry a size: once, few, many, or a class if the clone is expanded.

CDR3 length	V gene	D gene	J gene	clone size	CDR3 protein	CDR3 DNA
16	TRBV28	NA	TRBJ2-7	NA	CASRSFDSYGSYEQYF	TGTGCCAGCAGATCCTTTGACAGCTACGGCTCCTACGAGCAGTACTTC
14	TRBV29-1	NA	TRBJ2-7	NA	CSVDIGRGNYEQYF	TGCAGCGTTGACATAGGCAGGGGCAACTACGAGCAGTACTTC
17	TRBV4-3	NA	TRBJ2-3	NA	CASSQGRWGNRVDTQYF	TGCGCCAGCAGCCAAGGACGGTGGGGGAACCGGGTAGATACGCAGTATTTT
15	TRBV6-2/TRBV6-3	NA	TRBJ2-7	NA	CASSWAPGQPYEQYF	TGTGCCAGCAGTTGGGCCCCCGGCCAACCCTACGAGCAGTACTTC
16	TRBV4-2	NA	TRBJ2-3	few	CASSQEGTPGADTQYF	TGTGCCAGCAGCCAAGAAGGGACACCGGGGGCAGATACGCAGTATTTT
15	TRBV14	NA	TRBJ2-5	few	CASSPTLANGETQYF	TGTGCCAGCAGCCCAACCCTAGCGAACGGAGAGACCCAGTACTTC
15	TRBV14	NA	TRBJ1-1	NA	CASSQEWVRSDEAFF	TGTGCCAGCAGCCAAGAATGGGTAAGAAGTGATGAAGCTTTCTTT
12	TRBV7-6	NA	TRBJ2-1	NA	CASSPSTLEQFF	TGTGCCAGCAGCCCGAGCACACTTGAGCAGTTCTTC
15	TRBV5-1	TRBD2	TRBJ2-1	once	CASSSSGASDNEQFF	TGCGCCAGCAGTTCTAGCGGGGCGTCCGACAATGAGCAGTTCTTC
15	TRBV20-1	TRBD1	TRBJ2-3	NA	CSADPPGQSTDTQYF	TGCAGTGCCGACCCCCCGGGACAGAGCACAGATACGCAGTATTTT
17	TRBV19	TRBD1	TRBJ2-4	once	CASSGQVVSGAKNIQYF	TGTGCCAGTAGCGGACAGGTGGTGAGTGGAGCCAAAAACATTCAGTACTTC
17	TRBV15	TRBD2	TRBJ2-1	NA	CATSRDLPSGGKNEQFF	TGTGCCACCAGCAGAGATCTCCCTAGCGGGGGCAAAAATGAGCAGTTCTTC
13	TRBV11-2	TRBD2	TRBJ2-4	few	CASSLRGKNIQYF	TGTGCCAGCAGCCTGCGGGGGAAAAACATTCAGTACTTC
12	TRBV28	NA	TRBJ1-4	few	CASSFDGEKLFF	TGTGCCAGCAGTTTCGACGGTGAAAAACTGTTTTTT
16	TRBV7-2	NA	TRBJ1-2	few	CASSNPGRADFFGYTF	TGTGCCAGCAGCAATCCGGGAAGGGCCGACTTTTTCGGCTACACCTTC
14	TRBV20-1	NA	TRBJ1-2	NA	CSASKGARNYGYTF	TGCAGTGCTAGCAAAGGGGCGAGAAACTATGGCTACACCTTC
19	TRBV27	TRBD1	TRBJ1-2	NA	CASSLYAGQGTGTGYGYTF	TGTGCCAGCAGTTTATACGCGGGACAGGGGACGGGGACGGGCTATGGCTACACCTTC
15	TRBV29-1	NA	TRBJ1-2	once	CSVERDSALIYGCTF	TGCAGCGTTGAAAGAGACAGCGCCCTGATTTATGGCTGCACCTTC
17	TRBV12-3/TRBV12-4	TRBD2	TRBJ2-3	NA	CASSFPSGGFSTDTQYF	TGTGCCAGCAGCTTTCCTAGCGGGGGGTTTAGCACAGATACGCAGTATTTT
16	TRBV6-2/TRBV6-3	TRBD2	TRBJ2-5	NA	CASSYGLAGTSETQYF	TGTGCCAGCAGTTACGGTCTAGCGGGGACTTCAGAGACCCAGTACTTC
15	TRBV6-5	NA	TRBJ2-1	few	CASSYSTRGYNEQFF	TGTGCCAGCAGTTACTCGACTCGGGGGTACAATGAGCAGTTCTTC
19	TRBV4-1	NA	TRBJ1-1	NA	CASSQGRSRITPKNTEAFF	TGCGCCAGCAGCCAAGGGAGGTCCCGAATCACACCTAAGAACACTGAAGCTTTCTTT
12	TRBV20-1	NA	TRBJ1-2	NA	CSARTPNYGYTF	TGCAGTGCTCGGACACCTAACTATGGCTACACCTTC
15	TRBV5-6	TRBD1	TRBJ1-1	NA	CAGSLPGQLNTEAFF	TGTGCCGGCAGCCTCCCGGGACAGCTGAACACTGAAGCTTTCTTT
16	TRBV6-6	NA	TRBJ2-3	NA	CASSDLRETSTDTQYF	TGTGCCAGCAGTGACCTCAGGGAAACTAGCACAGATACGCAGTATTTT
13	TRBV7-2	NA	TRBJ2-1	few	CASSLWLASEQFF	TGTGCCAGCAGCTTATGGCTAGCGAGTGAGCAGTTCTTC
13	TRBV13	NA	TRBJ1-1	few	CASSPTENTEAFF	TGTGCCAGCAGCCCGACGGAGAACACTGAAGCTTTCTTT
16	TRBV5-6	NA	TRBJ2-3	NA	CASSLVGNPAKNTQYF	TGTGCCAGCAGCTTGGTCGGGAATCCCGCCAAAAATACGCAGTATTTT
14	TRBV12-3/TRBV12-4	NA	TRBJ2-7	NA	CASSDRTDTYEQYF	TGTGCCAGCAGTGACCGGACAGATACCTACGAGCAGTACTTC
15	TRBV6-2/TRBV6-3	TRBD1	TRBJ2-5	few	CASSWTGNSGETQYF	TGTGCCAGCAGTTGGACAGGGAATTCGGGGGAGACCCAGTACTTC
14	TRBV27	TRBD1	TRBJ2-7	few	CASSPHRDRGEQYF	TGTGCCAGCAGTCCACACCGGGACAGGGGAGAGCAGTACTTC
14	TRBV24-1	TRBD2	TRBJ2-1	NA	CATSLLAEYNEQFF	TGTGCCACCAGTCTACTAGCGGAGTACAATGAGCAGTTCTTC
14	TRBV4-3	NA	TRBJ1-1	NA	CASSQTQMNTEAFF	TGCGCCAGCAGCCAAACACAGATGAACACTGAAGCTTTCTTT
12	TRBV20-1	NA	TRBJ2-1	once	CSASQGSYEQFF	TGCAGTGCTAGCCAGGGATCCTATGAGCAGTTCTTC
17	TRBV20-1	TRBD1	TRBJ2-3	once	CSARDPWGQGVVDTQYF	TGCAGTGCTAGAGATCCTTGGGGACAGGGGGTTGTCGATACGCAGTATTTT
13	TRBV12-3/TRBV12-4	NA	TRBJ2-1	many	CASSRTVYNEQFF	TGTGCCAGCAGTCGGACGGTCTACAATGAGCAGTTCTTC
15	TRBV25-1	NA	TRBJ2-7	NA	CASSGHDGLSYEQYF	TGTGCCAGCAGTGGACATGACGGGTTATCCTACGAGCAGTACTTC
14	TRBV20-1	TRBD2	TRBJ2-3	few	CSARGAGVVDTQYF	TGCAGTGCTAGGGGAGCGGGGGTGGTAGATACGCAGTATTTT
15	TRBV9	TRBD1	TRBJ1-2	NA	CVSSVATRTGGIYTF	TGTGTCAGCAGCGTAGCTACTCGGACAGGGGGTATCTACACCTTC
16	TRBV5-4	TRBD2	TRBJ2-5	few	CASSLELAGVGETQYF	TGTGCCAGCAGCTTGGAACTAGCGGGGGTCGGGGAGACCCAGTACTTC
15	TRBV6-2/TRBV6-3	NA	TRBJ2-7	NA	CASSYGARRGYEQYF	TGTGCCAGCAGTTACGGCGCTAGGAGAGGCTACGAGCAGTACTTC
13	TRBV20-1	NA	TRBJ1-2	NA	CSARRGWDYGYTF	TGCAGTGCTAGGCGGGGGTGGGACTATGGCTACACCTTC
13	TRBV3-1	NA	TRBJ1-2	NA	CASSQRTVDGYTF	TGTGCCAGCAGCCAGCGCACCGTGGATGGCTACACCTTC
18	TRBV5-1	NA	TRBJ2-1	NA	CASSLAFVQTASYNEQFF	TGCGCCAGCAGCTTGGCCTTTGTCCAAACCGCCTCCTACAATGAGCAGTTCTTC
17	TRBV12-3/TRBV12-4	TRBD2	TRBJ2-1	NA	CASSLFSGRRVGNEQFF	TGTGCCAGCAGTTTATTTAGCGGGAGGCGCGTAGGCAATGAGCAGTTCTTC
16	TRBV7-2	NA	TRBJ1-5	few	CASSLGGRGVDQPQHF	TGTGCCAGCAGCTTAGGAGGGAGAGGGGTGGATCAGCCCCAGCATTTT
16	TRBV12-3/TRBV12-4	NA	TRBJ2-4	NA	CASSNRAPIAKNIQYF	TGTGCCAGCAGTAACCGGGCTCCAATAGCCAAAAACATTCAGTACTTC
11	TRBV20-1	NA	TRBJ1-2	few	CSGSPYDGYTF	TGCAGTGGGTCTCCTTACGATGGCTACACCTTC